One sample yielded the 8 T cell receptor beta chains listed below, sequenced in a study of control samples from healthy donors and cancer patients. Sequenced by immunoSEQ multiplex PCR; TCRdb stores in-frame clones only, minus some. The table shows some 120,000 clones, with about 93% occurring only once. Sequenced sample: blood. The receptor set was obtained from a man aged 25 to 40 in good health.

The chain couples TRBV9 to TRBJ2-1, with D unresolved. V was clipped by 5 bases and J by 1 base, with 13 bases between them. Germline CDR1 and CDR2: SGDLS and YYNGEE. CDR3 length: 15 residues. CDR3 loop: CASRKGGDSYNEQFF. The CDR3 DNA is TGTGCCAGCAGAAAAGGTGGGGATTCCTACAATGAGCAGTTCTTC.

This clone was seen just once. The chain combines TRBV10-3 with TRBJ2-5, with 13 bases matching TRBD2. This CDR3 is built from 14 residues. The junction had 1 base not matched to a gene; V was cut back by 5 bases and J by 4 bases. The germline CDR1 and CDR2 sequences are ENHRY and SYGVKD. CDR3 sequence (DNA): TGTGCCATCAGTAGGACTAGCGGGGGAGAGACCCAGTACTTC. It specifies CAISRTSGGETQYF.

The chain combines TRBV6-2 or TRBV6-3 with TRBJ2-1; 9 nucleotides agree with TRBD2. After removal of 2 bases from V and 3 bases from J, the junction contained 11 bases not matched to a gene. Germline V gene sequence: CDR1 MNHEY, CDR2 SVGEGT. This CDR3 region has 18 residues. CDR3: CASSYTRGSGGFYNEQFF. The CDR3 region has the DNA TGTGCCAGCAGTTACACTAGAGGTAGCGGGGGCTTCTACAATGAGCAGTTCTTC.

The chain carries TRBV7-6 and TRBJ1-2, with D possibly TRBD1 on 5 matching bases. CDR3 length equals 14 residues. Germline V CDR1 and CDR2: SGHVS, FNYEAQ. Trimming took 2 bases from V and 8 from J, leaving 15 bases between them. The CDR3 DNA sequence: TGTGCCAGCAGCTTAATGGGGGAGGGAGAGGGCTACACCTTC. Translated: CASSLMGEGEGYTF.

The chain combines TRBV5-4 with TRBJ2-7; 10 bases line up with TRBD1. The CDR3 loop spans 16 amino acids. CDR1 is SGHNT and CDR2 is YYREEE in the germline V gene (reference sequence). Losses at the gene ends were 3 bases for V and 0 bases for J; bases not matched to a gene: 6. CDR3 nucleotides: TGTGCCAGCAGCTGGGCCGGGACAGGGGACTCCTACGAGCAGTACTTC. Residues: CASSWAGTGDSYEQYF.

This sequence joins TRBV11-1 and TRBJ2-5, with D tentatively TRBD2 (5 bases). CDR3 length: 13 amino acids. V gave up 5 bases and J gave up 2 bases, with 9 bases separating them. The V gene's germline CDR1 is SGHAT and CDR2 FQDESV (reference sequence). DNA for the CDR3: TGTGCCAGCAGCCCCGGGATACAAGAGACCCAGTACTTC. It encodes CASSPGIQETQYF.

The J gene is TRBJ1-2, the V gene TRBV3-1 (or the pseudogene TRBV3-2); 9 nucleotides align to TRBD1. The CDR3 is made up of 16 amino acids. The germline V gene encodes CDR1 LGHDT and CDR2 YNNKEL (reference sequence). V gave up 4 bases and J gave up 4 bases; unmatched junction bases: 10. The CDR3 DNA reads as TGTGCCAGCAGCCCCGCGGGACAGGGTTTCTCCTATGGCTACACCTTC. It encodes CASSPAGQGFSYGYTF.

J is TRBJ1-1 and V is TRBV6-5; D is possibly TRBD1 (5 bases). Trimming cost V 6 bases and J 4 bases, with 15 bases left between them. Germline CDR1 MNHEY, CDR2 SVGAGI. The CDR3 is made up of 14 amino acids. The chain's CDR3 is CASSLRGAGTEAFF. The CDR3 DNA is TGTGCCAGCAGCCTTAGAGGGGCTGGCACTGAAGCTTTCTTT.